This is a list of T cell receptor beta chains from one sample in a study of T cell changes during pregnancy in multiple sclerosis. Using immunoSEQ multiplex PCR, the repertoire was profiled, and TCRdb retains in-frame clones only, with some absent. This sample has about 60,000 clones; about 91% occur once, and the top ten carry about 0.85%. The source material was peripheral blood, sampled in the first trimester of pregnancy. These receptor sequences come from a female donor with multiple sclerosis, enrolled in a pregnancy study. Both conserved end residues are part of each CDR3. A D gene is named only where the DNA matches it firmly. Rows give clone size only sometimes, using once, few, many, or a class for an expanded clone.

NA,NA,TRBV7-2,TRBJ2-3,TGTGCCAGCAGCTTATTGCGCAGCACAGATACGCAGTATTTT,CASSLLRSTDTQYF
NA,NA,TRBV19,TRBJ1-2,TGTGCCAGTAAATCCGGGTCCTCAGCCTATGGCTACACCTTC,CASKSGSSAYGYTF
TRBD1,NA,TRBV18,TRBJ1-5,TGTGCCAGCTCACCAGTCTCACAGGGGAGTTCTCACAATCAGCCCCAGCATTTT,CASSPVSQGSSHNQPQHF
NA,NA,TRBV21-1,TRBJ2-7,TGTGCCAGCAGCAAAGGGCCCTCTGACGAGCAGTACTTC,CASSKGPSDEQYF
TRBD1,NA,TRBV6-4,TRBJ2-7,TGTGCCAGCAGTGACTCCCCCGGACAGGGGGGAGAGCAGTACTTC,CASSDSPGQGGEQYF
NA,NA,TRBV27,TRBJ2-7,TGTGCCAGCAGTTTCACGAGACAGACCTACGAGCAGTACTTC,CASSFTRQTYEQYF
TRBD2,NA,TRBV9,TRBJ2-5,TGTGCCAGCAGCGTAGCCCCCGGACTAGCGGGAGAGACCCAGTACTTC,CASSVAPGLAGETQYF
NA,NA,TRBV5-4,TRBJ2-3,TGTGCCAGCATCCCCGGGCAGGGTCGATCCACAGATACGCAGTATTTT,CASIPGQGRSTDTQYF
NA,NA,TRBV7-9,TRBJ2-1,TGTGCCAGCTGCAGGACAGACGCTTGCAATGAGCAGTTCTTC,CASCRTDACNEQFF
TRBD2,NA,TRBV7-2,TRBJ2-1,TGTGCCAGCAGCTTAAGCTTCAGGGGGACTAGCGGTATGGGGCAGTTCTTC,CASSLSFRGTSGMGQFF
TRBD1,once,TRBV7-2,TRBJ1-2,TGTGCCAGCAGCTTCGTTTCCGGGACAGGGACGGATGGCTACACCTTC,CASSFVSGTGTDGYTF
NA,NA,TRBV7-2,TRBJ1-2,TGTGCCAGCAGCTTAGGGCCAGAACCCTATGGCTACACCTTC,CASSLGPEPYGYTF
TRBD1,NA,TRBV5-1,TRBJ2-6,TGCGCCAGCAGCTTGGCGGGTGGGACAGGGAGCTCTGGGGCCAACGTCCTGACTTTC,CASSLAGGTGSSGANVLTF
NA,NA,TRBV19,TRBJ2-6,TGTGCCAGTACCCCATTGGGCGCAGGTGGGGCCAACGTCCTGACTTTC,CASTPLGAGGANVLTF
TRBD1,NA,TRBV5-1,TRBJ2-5,TGCGCCAGCAGCTTGGGTACAGGGGCGGGAGAGACCCAGTACTTC,CASSLGTGAGETQYF